This T cell receptor (beta chain) was obtained from a study of cytomegalovirus exposure and HLA in healthy donors. Broader study findings: Researchers left out some V segments, among them TRBV6-2 and TRBV6-3, as indistinguishable. In a later analysis, the majority of CMV-associated beta chains seemingly showed HLA restriction.

As for this clone: The antigen is undetermined.

A multiplex PCR was run with 60 Vbeta primers and 13 Jbeta primers. Profiled with immunoSEQ multiplex PCR; TCRdb holds only in-frame clones, not every one. Found here are nearly 110,000 clones, approximately 80% of them singletons; the top ten hold 3.5% to 4%. There are 12 residues in the CDR3. The germline V and J ends were trimmed by 1 base and 8 bases, with 6 bases remaining between them. Per the germline V gene, CDR1 is SGHRS and CDR2 is YFSETQ. The sequenced material came from PBMCs. The chain has TRBV5-1 and TRBJ1-4; no clear D gene. The sequence derives from a man aged 55 to 70 in good health and CMV-seronegative. For the CDR3, the DNA is TGCGCCAGCAGCTTGAGCGGGGAAAAACTGTTTTTT. Protein product: CASSLSGEKLFF.